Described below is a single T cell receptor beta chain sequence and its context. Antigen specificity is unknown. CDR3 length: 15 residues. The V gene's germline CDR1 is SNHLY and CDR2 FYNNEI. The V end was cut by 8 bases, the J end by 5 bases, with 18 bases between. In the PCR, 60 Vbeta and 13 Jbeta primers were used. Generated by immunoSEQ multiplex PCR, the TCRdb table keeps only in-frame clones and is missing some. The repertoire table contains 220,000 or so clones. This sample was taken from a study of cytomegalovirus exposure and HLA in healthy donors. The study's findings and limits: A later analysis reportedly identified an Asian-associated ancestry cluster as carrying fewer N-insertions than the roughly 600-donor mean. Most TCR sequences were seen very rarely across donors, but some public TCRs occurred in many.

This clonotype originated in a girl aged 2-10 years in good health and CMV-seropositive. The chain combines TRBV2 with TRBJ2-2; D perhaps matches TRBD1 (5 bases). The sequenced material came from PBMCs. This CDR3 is CASFVIRDRTGELFF. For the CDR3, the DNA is TGTGCCAGCTTCGTTATCAGGGATAGAACCGGGGAGCTGTTTTTT.